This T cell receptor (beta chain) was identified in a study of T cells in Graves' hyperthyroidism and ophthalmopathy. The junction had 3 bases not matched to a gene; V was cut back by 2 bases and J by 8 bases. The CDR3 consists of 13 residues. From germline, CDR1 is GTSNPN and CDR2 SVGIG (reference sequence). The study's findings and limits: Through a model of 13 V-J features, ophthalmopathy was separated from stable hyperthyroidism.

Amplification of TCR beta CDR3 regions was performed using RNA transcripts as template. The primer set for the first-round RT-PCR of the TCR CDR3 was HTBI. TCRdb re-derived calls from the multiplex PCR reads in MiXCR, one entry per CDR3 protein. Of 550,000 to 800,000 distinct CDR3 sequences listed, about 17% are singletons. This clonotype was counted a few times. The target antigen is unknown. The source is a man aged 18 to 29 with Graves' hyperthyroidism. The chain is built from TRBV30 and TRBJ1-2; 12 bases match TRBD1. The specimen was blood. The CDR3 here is CAWSLGTGGGYTF. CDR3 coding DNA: TGTGCCTGGAGTTTAGGGACAGGGGGCGGCTACACCTTC.